Below are 19 T cell receptor beta chains sequenced from a single sample in a study of cytomegalovirus exposure and HLA in healthy donors. It was with 60 Vbeta and 13 Jbeta primers that the PCR ran. Clones were read by immunoSEQ multiplex PCR, and TCRdb kept only the in-frame ones, dropping some. The table records fewer than 200,000 clones, roughly 80% of them present only once. Sequenced input: PBMCs. These receptors were obtained from a woman aged 25 to 45 in good health and CMV-seropositive.

The J gene is TRBJ2-7, the V gene TRBV5-8, with 9 nucleotides matching TRBD1. The ends lost 0 bases at V and 5 bases at J; junction bases unmatched: 9. Germline V gene data show CDR1 as SGHTS and CDR2 as YDEGEE. The CDR3 loop spans 16 amino acids. CDR3 protein: CASSLGFGTGRHEQYF. The CDR3 coding sequence is TGTGCCAGCAGCTTGGGCTTCGGGACAGGGCGCCACGAGCAGTACTTC.

Only one count was recorded for this clone. The CDR3 DNA reads TGTGCCAGCAGTGAATGGCGGCGGACAGGAGAGCAGTACTTC. It specifies CASSEWRRTGEQYF. J is TRBJ2-7 and V is TRBV2; TRBD1 aligns across 7 bases. V was pared by 2 bases and J by 7 bases, with 8 bases of the junction left unmatched. The CDR3 runs to 14 residues. The germline gives CDR1 SNHLY, CDR2 FYNNEI.

The V and J genes are TRBV19 and TRBJ2-7; 9 bases align to TRBD2. After removal of 1 base from V and 3 bases from J, the junction contained 4 bases not matched to a gene. The CDR3 length is 15 residues. Germline lookup yields CDR1 LNHDA and CDR2 SQIVND (reference sequence). CDR3 sequence (DNA): TGTGCCAGTAGTATAGGGGGTAGCGGGGGCTACGAGCAGTACTTC. Translation: CASSIGGSGGYEQYF.

The V and J genes are TRBV7-9 and TRBJ1-2; possibly TRBD1 for D (6 bases). The V end was cut by 8 bases, the J end by 1 base, with 20 bases between. CDR3 length equals 16 residues. Germline CDR1 and CDR2: SEHNR and FQNEAQ (reference sequence). In DNA form, the CDR3 reads TGTGCCAGCGTAATCCGGACAGATCTCAATAACTATGGCTACACCTTC. Translation gives CASVIRTDLNNYGYTF. The variable domain in full, completed from reference TRBV7-9 and TRBJ1-2, reads DTGVSQNPRHKITKRGQNVTFRCDPISEHNRLYWYRQTLGQGPEFLTYFQNEAQLEKSRLLSDRFSAERPKGSFSTLEIQRTEQGDSAMYLCASVIRTDLNNYGYTFGSGTRLTVV.

The rearrangement joins TRBV5-6 to TRBJ2-1, with 9 bases identical to TRBD2. The V gene's germline CDR1 is SGHDT and CDR2 YYEEEE. The V segment lost 5 bases and the J segment 4 bases; nucleotides outside the gene matches: 4. The CDR3 totals 14 residues. CDR3 sequence: CASRAGGSYNEQFF. The CDR3 coding sequence is TGTGCCAGCAGGGCGGGGGGGAGTTACAATGAGCAGTTCTTC.

The rearrangement links TRBV5-1 to TRBJ2-1; TRBD1 is a possible D gene (6 bases). Per the germline V gene, CDR1 is SGHRS and CDR2 is YFSETQ. Trimming stripped 1 base from V and 6 bases from J, with 11 bases between. CDR3 length: 14 amino acids. In DNA, the CDR3 is TGCGCCAGCAGCTTGATTGCAGGGGCCAATGAGCAGTTCTTC. Translated, it gives CASSLIAGANEQFF.

The chain employs TRBV7-3 and TRBJ1-1, with no clear D. This CDR3 contains 13 residues. V shed 0 bases and J shed 4 bases, with 6 bases lying between them. Germline loops: CDR1 SGHTA, CDR2 FQGTGA. Here the CDR3 DNA reads TGTGCCAGCAGCTTAACGGGCCTCACTGAAGCTTTCTTT. It codes for CASSLTGLTEAFF.

As DNA, the CDR3 is TGTGCCAGCAGCTTGGACAGGGGGCACAATGAGCAGTTCTTC. It specifies CASSLDRGHNEQFF. The chain couples TRBV5-4 to TRBJ2-1, with 9 bases matching TRBD1. Germline values: CDR1 SGHNT, CDR2 YYREEE (reference sequence). The CDR3 covers 14 residues. Losses at the gene ends were 0 bases for V and 5 bases for J; bases not matched to a gene: 0.

CDR3 in DNA: TGTGCCACCAGCAGAGTGCAAGATAGCGGGGGTGCGCAGTATTTT. This encodes CATSRVQDSGGAQYF. The chain has TRBV15 and TRBJ2-3; TRBD2 aligns across 9 bases. The germline gives CDR1 LNHNV, CDR2 YYDKDF (reference sequence). This CDR3 contains 15 residues. V shed 1 base, J shed 10 bases, and the junction held 9 bases outside the gene matches.

The J gene is TRBJ1-1, the V gene TRBV12-5; D may be TRBD1 (6 bases). Trimming took 6 bases from V and 5 from J, leaving 13 bases between them. Germline V gene lookup returns CDR1 LGHNT and CDR2 FRNRAP. The CDR3 is 13 amino acids. CDR3 coding DNA: TGTGCTAGTGGGCTACAGGGAGGGACTGAAGCTTTCTTT. Translation: CASGLQGGTEAFF.

This clone occurred once. The chain carries TRBV4-2 and TRBJ2-5, with TRBD2 as a possible D gene (6 bases). This CDR3 spans 15 amino acids. V lost 2 bases and J 2 bases, leaving 12 bases between the germline ends. Germline CDR1 LGHNA, CDR2 YNFKEQ. The CDR3 is CASSQLGGDQETQYF. The CDR3 coding sequence is TGTGCCAGCAGCCAATTAGGCGGGGATCAAGAGACCCAGTACTTC.

The chain has TRBV28 and TRBJ1-1, with 8 bases fitting TRBD1. From germline, CDR1 is MDHEN and CDR2 SYDVKM. Trimming took 2 bases from V and 2 from J; bases not matched to a gene: 1. This CDR3 is built from 14 residues. As DNA, the CDR3 is TGTGCCAGCAGTTTACAGGGGGCCAACACTGAAGCTTTCTTT. Translation gives CASSLQGANTEAFF.

The chain is built from TRBV15 and TRBJ2-3, with TRBD1 identical over 7 bases. The germline CDR1 and CDR2 sequences are LNHNV and YYDKDF (reference sequence). J lost 4 bases, V lost 3 bases, and 1 base had no gene match. The CDR3 spans 13 residues. The CDR3 DNA sequence: TGTGCCACCAGCAGCAGGGGGTCAGATACGCAGTATTTT. Protein sequence: CATSSRGSDTQYF.

This rearrangement joins TRBV28 to TRBJ1-4, with D unclear. V lost 6 bases to trimming and J lost 4 bases, with 9 bases between them. Germline-derived CDR1 and CDR2 are MDHEN and SYDVKM. This CDR3 has 13 amino acids. CDR3 DNA sequence: TGTGCCAGCAGCCAGGCCATTAATGAAAAACTGTTTTTT. The encoded protein is CASSQAINEKLFF.

The genes are TRBV15 and TRBJ1-2; 10 bases match TRBD1. The CDR3 loop spans 15 amino acids. J lost 4 bases, V lost 5 bases, and 7 bases had no gene match. Germline V gene lookup returns CDR1 LNHNV and CDR2 YYDKDF (reference sequence). CDR3 nucleotides: TGTGCCACCAGCCCTCGGACAGGGGGTGCCTATGGCTACACCTTC. Amino acids: CATSPRTGGAYGYTF.

As regards this clone: At one end the junction does not follow the germline gene, possibly because of a read error. Additional DNA sequences in this sample encode the identical CDR3. The V call is TRBV7-2, the J call TRBJ1-1; unclear D gene. The CDR3 extends over 12 amino acids. From germline, CDR1 is SGHTA and CDR2 FQGNSA. The CDR3 DNA sequence: TGTGCCAGCAGCTTCAACGGGATAAAAGCCTTCTTT. Translating it yields CASSFNGIKAFF.

V is TRBV7-2 and J is TRBJ1-4, with 7 bases matching TRBD1. Germline CDR1 reads SGHTA; CDR2 reads FQGNSA. The junction had 5 bases not matched to a gene; V was cut back by 3 bases and J by 7 bases. The CDR3 runs 14 residues. The CDR3 is CASSFLAGGEKLFF. The CDR3 DNA sequence: TGTGCCAGCAGCTTTTTGGCAGGGGGTGAAAAACTGTTTTTT.

This clone was recorded once. J is TRBJ2-5 and V is TRBV5-1; tentative D call: TRBD2 (6 bases). Germline V CDR1 and CDR2: SGHRS, YFSETQ. CDR3 length: 13 amino acids. V was pared by 4 bases and J by 5 bases, with 12 bases between. The CDR3 loop reads CASSLTSGETQYF. The CDR3 nucleotides are TGCGCCAGCAGCCTGACTAGTGGGGAGACCCAGTACTTC.

The V gene is TRBV6-5, the J gene TRBJ1-2; a weak D match, TRBD1 (5 bases). The CDR3 sequence is 13 residues long. Per germline, CDR1 MNHEY and CDR2 SVGAGI. Trimming took 7 bases from V and 8 from J, leaving 17 bases between them. For the CDR3, the DNA is TGTGCCAGCATGTATGGGGCGAAAGGAGGCTACACCTTC. Protein sequence: CASMYGAKGGYTF.